What follows are 25 T cell receptor beta chains derived from one specimen sequenced in a study of blood T cell repertoires in COVID-19. Profiling relied on immunoSEQ multiplex PCR, and the TCRdb table lists in-frame clones only, not all of them. The sample shows 55,000 to 75,000 clones, around nine tenths of them seen only once. The specimen sequenced was peripheral blood. The receptor source for this set is a human donor in a cohort sampled during active COVID-19.

The chain employs TRBV5-1 and TRBJ2-1; 11 nucleotides line up with TRBD2. V was pared by 3 bases and J by 2 bases, with 13 bases of the junction left unmatched. The CDR3 extends over 19 amino acids. Looked up from germline, CDR1 is SGHRS and CDR2 is YFSETQ. As DNA, the CDR3 is TGCGCCAGCAGCTCACGTAACCTTAGCGGGAGGGCCCCCTACAATGAGCAGTTCTTC. Its translation is CASSSRNLSGRAPYNEQFF.

V is TRBV6-5 and J is TRBJ1-2; 12 bases line up with TRBD1. V was clipped by 10 bases and J by 7 bases; unmatched bases: 10. The CDR3 contains 14 residues. In germline, CDR1 is MNHEY, CDR2 SVGAGI. The CDR3 nucleotides are TGTGCCACAAGAGACCCGGGACAGGGGGCTGGCTACACCTTC. As protein: CATRDPGQGAGYTF.

Points on this clone: The same CDR3 also results from other DNA sequences found in this sample. The rearrangement links TRBV6-5 to TRBJ2-3; no firm D call. The V end was cut by 2 bases, the J end by 1 base, with 7 bases between. Germline V CDR1 and CDR2: MNHEY, SVGAGI. The CDR3 totals 14 residues. The CDR3 reads CASSYGQGTDTQYF. The CDR3 bases are TGTGCCAGCAGTTACGGTCAGGGCACAGATACGCAGTATTTT.

The chain uses TRBV6-5 and TRBJ2-7, with no clear D. Germline CDR1 reads MNHEY; CDR2 reads SVGAGI. This CDR3 has 14 residues. The V gene lost 0 bases and the J gene lost 2 bases, with 8 bases spanning the gap. CDR3 loop: CASSYSARAYEQYF. The CDR3 DNA reads as TGTGCCAGCAGTTACTCGGCTAGAGCCTACGAGCAGTACTTC.

The gene calls are TRBV12-3 or TRBV12-4 and TRBJ1-1, with 7 bases aligning to TRBD1. The CDR3 has 12 amino acids. V was pared by 5 bases and J by 6 bases, with 3 bases of the junction left unmatched. The CDR3, as DNA: TGTGCCAGCAGTCCGACAGGGTCTGAAGCTTTCTTT. It specifies CASSPTGSEAFF.

This chain joins TRBV10-2 and TRBJ2-3, with 16 bases aligning to TRBD2. Germline CDR1 reads WSHSY; CDR2 reads SAAADI. This CDR3 has 16 amino acids. The junction had 5 bases not matched to a gene; V was cut back by 5 bases and J by 6 bases. The CDR3 spells CASSPGTSGGADTQYF. The CDR3 nucleotides read TGCGCCAGCAGTCCCGGGACTAGCGGGGGGGCGGATACGCAGTATTTT.

A single count supports this clone. The chain links TRBV4-3 to TRBJ2-7; TRBD1 matches at 7 bases. This CDR3 spans 15 amino acids. The junction had 4 bases not matched to a gene; V was cut back by 0 bases and J by 2 bases. Germline CDR1 LGHNA, CDR2 YSLEER. CDR3 amino acids: CASSQDRTGPYEQYF. The CDR3 nucleotides read TGCGCCAGCAGCCAAGATCGGACAGGCCCCTACGAGCAGTACTTC.

In this sample, this clone turned up once. The V and J genes are TRBV27 and TRBJ1-5; possible D gene TRBD1, 5 bases. Germline CDR1 and CDR2: MNHEY and SMNVEV (reference sequence). This CDR3 has 17 amino acids. V lost 7 bases, J lost 0 bases, and 19 bases lay in between. The CDR3 nucleotides read TGTGCCAGCACCCCTTTTGGGGGGGACTTTAGCAATCAGCCCCAGCATTTT. Translated: CASTPFGGDFSNQPQHF.

The rearrangement joins TRBV27 to TRBJ2-7, with D perhaps matching TRBD2 (6 bases). CDR1 is MNHEY and CDR2 is SMNVEV in the germline V gene (reference sequence). Trimming took 2 bases from V and 4 from J, leaving 12 bases between them. The CDR3 extends over 14 amino acids. The CDR3 nucleotides are TGTGCCAGCAGTTTACGGGGGTCGGGGTACGAGCAGTACTTC. Translation: CASSLRGSGYEQYF.

V usage is TRBV30 and J usage is TRBJ2-3, with D maybe TRBD1 (5 bases). CDR3 length: 13 residues. Germline CDR1 GTSNPN, CDR2 SVGIG (reference sequence). Trimming left V 1 base short and J 1 base short, with 6 bases between. CDR3 sequence: CAWSGGRTDTQYF. The CDR3 DNA sequence: TGTGCCTGGAGTGGGGGCCGCACAGATACGCAGTATTTT.

As for this clone: The sample contains more than one DNA sequence encoding this CDR3. The V call is TRBV12-5, the J call TRBJ2-2, with 9 nucleotides matching TRBD2. The CDR3 runs 17 residues. The V and J ends lost 7 bases and 0 bases, in that order; junction bases with no gene match: 9. Germline assignment: CDR1 LGHNT and CDR2 FRNRAP. CDR3: CASAFGGGGANTGELFF. As DNA, the CDR3 is TGTGCTAGTGCCTTTGGAGGCGGGGGGGCGAACACCGGGGAGCTGTTTTTT.

The CDR3 DNA reads as TGCGCCAGCAGCTTATGTATGGACTGGGCCGGAGAGCTATACTACAATGAGCAGTTCTTC. This sequence encodes CASSLCMDWAGELYYNEQFF. The V and J genes are TRBV4-3 and TRBJ2-1, with D tentatively TRBD2 (5 bases). The germline V gene encodes CDR1 LGHNA and CDR2 YSLEER. Between the trimmed V and J ends, which lost 5 bases and 3 bases, there was a span of 29 bases. The CDR3 extends over 20 amino acids.

This chain links TRBV3-1 (or the pseudogene TRBV3-2) with TRBJ2-3; TRBD2 is a possible D gene (6 bases). The V gene's germline CDR1 is LGHDT and CDR2 YNNKEL (reference sequence). The V end lost 10 bases, the J end lost 6 bases, and 20 bases lay between the germline ends. This CDR3 is built from 14 residues. DNA for the CDR3: TGTGCCATTTCTAGGACTAATAGCTCGGATACGCAGTATTTT. This encodes CAISRTNSSDTQYF.

The chain links TRBV9 to TRBJ2-7; possibly TRBD2 for D (5 bases). The V gene lost 0 bases and the J gene lost 3 bases, with 10 bases spanning the gap. The germline V gene has CDR1 SGDLS and CDR2 YYNGEE. This CDR3 spans 14 amino acids. The CDR3 sequence: CASSVGSGSYEQYF. CDR3 DNA sequence: TGTGCCAGCAGCGTAGGAAGCGGAAGCTACGAGCAGTACTTC.

The chain employs TRBV5-6 and TRBJ2-1; 13 nucleotides agree with TRBD2. Germline lookup yields CDR1 SGHDT and CDR2 YYEEEE. The junction had 8 bases not matched to a gene; V was cut back by 4 bases and J by 4 bases. The CDR3 length is 17 residues. The CDR3 region is CASSDYLTSGGYNEQFF. The CDR3 bases are TGTGCCAGCAGCGATTACTTGACTAGCGGGGGGTACAATGAGCAGTTCTTC.

The chain links TRBV24-1 to TRBJ2-2; 7 bases agree with TRBD2. This CDR3 has 15 amino acids. V was pared by 7 bases and J by 1 base, with 5 bases of the junction left unmatched. Germline-derived CDR1 and CDR2 are KGHDR and SFDVKD. The CDR3 here is CATRGQRGNTGELFF. The CDR3 region has the DNA TGTGCCACCAGGGGCCAGCGGGGGAACACCGGGGAGCTGTTTTTT.

The rearrangement uses TRBV30 and TRBJ2-7, with a weak D call TRBD2 (6 bases). This CDR3 is 15 amino acids long. Germline-derived CDR1 and CDR2 are GTSNPN and SVGIG (reference sequence). V dropped 2 bases and J dropped 2 bases, with 16 bases sitting between them. Written as DNA, the CDR3 is TGTGCCTGGAGTACTAATCAGCGGGCGGCCTACGAGCAGTACTTC. Protein product: CAWSTNQRAAYEQYF.

The J gene is TRBJ2-1, the V gene TRBV19; 14 bases match TRBD2. V trimming: 6 bases; J trimming: 0 bases; junction bases outside the gene matches: 7. This CDR3 has 18 amino acids. CDR1 is LNHDA and CDR2 is SQIVND in the germline V gene (reference sequence). CDR3 DNA sequence: TGTGCCAGTAGCACGGGACTAGCGGGAGACAGCTCCTACAATGAGCAGTTCTTC. Translated, it gives CASSTGLAGDSSYNEQFF.

The chain has TRBV9 and TRBJ1-1; no firm D call. V was clipped by 4 bases and J by 6 bases, with 16 bases between them. Germline V CDR1 and CDR2: SGDLS, YYNGEE. This CDR3 has 14 residues. In nucleotides, the CDR3 is TGTGCCAGCAGCACTCTCATTACCTCGGCTGAAGCTTTCTTT. Translated: CASSTLITSAEAFF.

J is TRBJ2-7 and V is TRBV12-2; TRBD2, as called in the table, went unchecked against the DNA. TRBV12-2 is a recognized pseudogene. The CDR3 consists of 13 residues. CDR3 amino acids: CASRERGVGEQYF. The CDR3 bases are TGTGCAAGTCGCGAGCGCGGGGTGGGCGAGCAGTACTTC.

The rearrangement joins TRBV9 to TRBJ2-3; 10 bases line up with TRBD2. V was pared by 4 bases and J by 4 bases, with 15 bases of the junction left unmatched. Germline loops: CDR1 SGDLS, CDR2 YYNGEE. The CDR3 extends over 18 amino acids. The chain's CDR3 is CASSKDGTSVYEADTQYF. The CDR3, as DNA: TGTGCCAGCAGCAAAGATGGGACTAGCGTTTATGAGGCAGATACGCAGTATTTT.

The V and J genes are TRBV11-2 and TRBJ2-2; D ambiguous. The germline gives CDR1 SGHAT, CDR2 FQNNGV. V was pared by 4 bases and J by 0 bases, with 18 bases between. This CDR3 has 18 residues. CDR3: CASSSHRSGLANTGELFF. The DNA for the CDR3 is TGTGCCAGCAGCTCCCATAGGTCAGGCCTCGCGAACACCGGGGAGCTGTTTTTT. The complete variable domain, with remaining parts taken from reference TRBV11-2 and TRBJ2-2, reads EAGVAQSPRYKIIEKRQSVAFWCNPISGHATLYWYQQILGQGPKLLIQFQNNGVVDDSQLPKDRFSAERLKGVDSTLKIQPAKLEDSAVYLCASSSHRSGLANTGELFFGEGSRLTVL.

This rearrangement joins TRBV6-1 to TRBJ2-5; TRBD1 agrees at 9 bases. This CDR3 region has 14 residues. With 1 base clipped from V and 4 bases from J, the junction kept 1 base outside the gene matches. The germline V gene encodes CDR1 MNHNS and CDR2 SASEGT. The CDR3 bases are TGTGCCAGCAGTGAAGACAGGGGGCTAGAGACCCAGTACTTC. Protein sequence: CASSEDRGLETQYF.

The J gene is TRBJ2-7, the V gene TRBV5-4; 7 positions match TRBD1. The ends lost 4 bases at V and 2 bases at J; junction bases unmatched: 6. Germline assignment: CDR1 SGHNT and CDR2 YYREEE (reference sequence). This CDR3 has 14 amino acids. The chain's CDR3 is CASSPRDRPYEQYF. In nucleotides, the CDR3 is TGTGCCAGCAGCCCCCGGGACAGACCCTACGAGCAGTACTTC.

The rearrangement joins TRBV27 to TRBJ1-2, with D uncertain. Germline V lookup: CDR1 MNHEY, CDR2 SMNVEV (reference sequence). This CDR3 spans 11 amino acids. Trimming removed 6 bases at V and 4 bases at J, with 6 bases between. The CDR3 loop reads CASSRGYGYTF. Written as DNA, the CDR3 is TGTGCCAGCAGCCGGGGCTATGGCTACACCTTC.